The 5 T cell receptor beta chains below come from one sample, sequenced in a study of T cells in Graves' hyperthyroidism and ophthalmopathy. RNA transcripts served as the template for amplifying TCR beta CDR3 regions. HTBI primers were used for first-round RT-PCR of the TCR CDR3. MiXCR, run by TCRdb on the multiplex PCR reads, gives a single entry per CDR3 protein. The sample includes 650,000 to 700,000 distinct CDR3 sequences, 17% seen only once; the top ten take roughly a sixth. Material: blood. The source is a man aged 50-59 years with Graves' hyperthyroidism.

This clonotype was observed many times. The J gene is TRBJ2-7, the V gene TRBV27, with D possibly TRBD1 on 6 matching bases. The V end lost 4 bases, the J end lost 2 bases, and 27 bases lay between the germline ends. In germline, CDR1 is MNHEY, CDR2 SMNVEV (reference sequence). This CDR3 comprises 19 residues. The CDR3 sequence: CASSSSFVDRTEKPYEQYF. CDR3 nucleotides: TGTGCCAGCAGTTCGAGTTTCGTGGACAGAACCGAAAAACCCTACGAGCAGTACTTC.

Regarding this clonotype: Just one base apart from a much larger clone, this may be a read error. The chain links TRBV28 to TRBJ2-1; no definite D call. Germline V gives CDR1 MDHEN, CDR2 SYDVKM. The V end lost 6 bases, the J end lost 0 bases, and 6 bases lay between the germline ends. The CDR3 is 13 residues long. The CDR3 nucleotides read TGTGCCAGCAGCCGGAGCTCCTACAATGAGCAGTTCTTC. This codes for CASSRSSYNEQFF.

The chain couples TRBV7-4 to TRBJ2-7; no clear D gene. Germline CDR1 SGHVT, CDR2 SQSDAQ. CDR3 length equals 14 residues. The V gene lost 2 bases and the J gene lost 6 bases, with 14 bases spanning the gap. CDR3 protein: CASSLHSYSVEQYF. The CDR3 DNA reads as TGTGCCAGCAGCTTACATTCCTATTCCGTCGAGCAGTACTTC.

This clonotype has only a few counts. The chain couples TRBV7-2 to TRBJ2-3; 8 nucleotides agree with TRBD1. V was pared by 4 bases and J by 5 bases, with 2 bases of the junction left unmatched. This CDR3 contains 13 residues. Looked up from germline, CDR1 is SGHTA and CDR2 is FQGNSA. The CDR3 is CASSSDRGDTQYF. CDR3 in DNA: TGTGCCAGCAGCTCCGACAGGGGAGATACGCAGTATTTT. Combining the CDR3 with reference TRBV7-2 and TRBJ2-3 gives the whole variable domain GAGVSQSPSNKVTEKGKDVELRCDPISGHTALYWYRQSLGQGLEFLIYFQGNSAPDKSGLPSDRFSAERTGGSVSTLTIQRTQQEDSAVYLCASSSDRGDTQYFGPGTRLTVL.

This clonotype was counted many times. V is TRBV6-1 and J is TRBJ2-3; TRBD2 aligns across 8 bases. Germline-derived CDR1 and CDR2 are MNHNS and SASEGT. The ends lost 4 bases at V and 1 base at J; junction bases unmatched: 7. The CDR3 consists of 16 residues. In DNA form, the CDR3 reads TGTGCCAGCAGTGCCTACTTCGGGGGGGGCACAGATACGCAGTATTTT. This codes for CASSAYFGGGTDTQYF.